Below, 24 T cell receptor beta chains from the same sample are listed, as sequenced in a study of blood T cell repertoires in COVID-19. Here immunoSEQ multiplex PCR was the method, and the copy in TCRdb shows in-frame clones only, minus some. Of about 280,000 clones listed, 85% are singletons. Material for sequencing was peripheral blood. These receptors were taken from a human donor in a cohort sampled during active COVID-19.

The chain combines TRBV5-1 with TRBJ2-7, with TRBD2 matching 12 bases. This CDR3 comprises 17 residues. Trimming took 0 bases from V and 4 from J; bases not matched to a gene: 8. Germline-derived CDR1 and CDR2 are SGHRS and YFSETQ. CDR3 sequence reads: CASSLGLAGGRGYEQYF. Written as DNA, the CDR3 is TGCGCCAGCAGCTTGGGTCTAGCGGGAGGGCGCGGGTACGAGCAGTACTTC.

This chain joins TRBV29-1 and TRBJ2-2, with 9 bases aligning to TRBD2. The CDR3 consists of 15 residues. J lost 4 bases, V lost 5 bases, and 8 bases had no gene match. Germline values: CDR1 SQVTM, CDR2 ANQGSEA. CDR3 protein: CSVSSGKRSTGELFF. The CDR3 nucleotides are TGCAGCGTTTCTAGCGGGAAGAGGAGCACCGGGGAGCTGTTTTTT.

The chain has TRBV18 and TRBJ2-7; 15 bases are shared with TRBD2. The CDR3 contains 18 residues. CDR1 and CDR2 from the germline V gene are KGHSH and LQKENI. With 5 bases clipped from V and 2 bases from J, the junction kept 10 bases outside the gene matches. The CDR3 coding sequence is TGTGCCAGCTCATCGGCGGGACTAGCGGGAGGAAGCCCCTACGAGCAGTACTTC. Its protein is CASSSAGLAGGSPYEQYF.

V and J are TRBV5-3 and TRBJ2-7; a possible D gene is TRBD2 (6 bases). TRBV5-3 is an ORF for which the function is uncertain. Trimming removed 0 bases at V and 7 bases at J, with 14 bases between. The CDR3 runs to 14 residues. The CDR3 is CARSLEGLYGEQYF. CDR3 coding DNA: TGTGCCAGAAGCTTGGAGGGACTTTATGGAGAGCAGTACTTC.

This chain links TRBV27 with TRBJ1-5; TRBD1 matches 7 bases. There are 14 residues in the CDR3. Trimming took 3 bases from V and 6 from J; bases not matched to a gene: 5. CDR1 and CDR2 (germline): MNHEY, SMNVEV (reference sequence). CDR3 sequence: CASSFAGGTQPQHF. DNA for the CDR3: TGTGCCAGCAGTTTCGCAGGGGGGACTCAGCCCCAGCATTTT.

V gene TRBV19 combines with J gene TRBJ1-4, with TRBD1 matching 8 bases. In germline, CDR1 is LNHDA, CDR2 SQIVND (reference sequence). The junction had 8 bases not matched to a gene; V was cut back by 6 bases and J by 8 bases. The CDR3 sequence is 14 residues long. This CDR3 reads CASSSGQVGEKLFF. The CDR3 nucleotides are TGTGCCAGTAGCTCGGGACAGGTCGGGGAAAAACTGTTTTTT.

This clone has more than one count but fewer than ten. The V and J genes are TRBV2 and TRBJ1-2; 7 bases are a match to TRBD1. Germline trimming cut 10 bases from V and 4 bases from J; bases unmatched to any gene: 9. The CDR3 consists of 13 residues. Germline V gene data show CDR1 as SNHLY and CDR2 as FYNNEI. The CDR3 coding sequence is TGTGCCACTGCCCGGGACAGCAGCTATGGCTACACCTTC. Its protein product is CATARDSSYGYTF.

This clone appeared once. The chain combines TRBV5-1 with TRBJ2-3, with D unresolved. This CDR3 spans 15 amino acids. Germline V gene lookup returns CDR1 SGHRS and CDR2 YFSETQ. The V end was cut by 0 bases, the J end by 6 bases, with 14 bases between. CDR3 in DNA: TGCGCCAGCAGCTTGGGAGGCAACACGGCGGATACGCAGTATTTT. It encodes CASSLGGNTADTQYF.

This clone was counted a few times. V and J are TRBV5-1 and TRBJ2-7; D remains ambiguous. The germline V gene encodes CDR1 SGHRS and CDR2 YFSETQ. The V and J ends lost 1 base and 4 bases respectively, with 6 bases between them. CDR3 length: 12 amino acids. The CDR3 spells CASSLSGYEQYF. For the CDR3, the DNA is TGCGCCAGCAGCTTGTCAGGATACGAGCAGTACTTC.

This clone appeared a few times. The J gene is TRBJ1-2, the V gene TRBV5-4; 12 bases fit TRBD1. The germline gives CDR1 SGHNT, CDR2 YYREEE (reference sequence). V lost 3 bases to trimming and J lost 3 bases; unmatched junction nucleotides: 6. The CDR3 runs to 16 residues. For the CDR3, the DNA is TGTGCCAGCAGCTCCCGGGACAGGGGGCGAGACTATGGCTACACCTTC. Translation: CASSSRDRGRDYGYTF.

Comments on this clone: Other DNA sequences within the sample encode an identical CDR3. CDR3 sequence reads: CSVATGTGDETQYF. DNA of the CDR3: TGCAGCGTCGCGACCGGGACAGGGGACGAGACCCAGTACTTC. The chain carries TRBV29-1 and TRBJ2-5; TRBD1 matches at 10 bases. This CDR3 region has 14 residues. CDR1 and CDR2 (germline): SQVTM, ANQGSEA. Unmatched junction bases numbered 9, after V lost 6 bases and J lost 5 bases.

This clone was detected once. This chain links TRBV11-2 with TRBJ2-2; D unresolved. Germline V gives CDR1 SGHAT, CDR2 FQNNGV. The CDR3 has 13 amino acids. V lost 3 bases, J lost 0 bases, and 2 bases lay in between. This CDR3 reads CASSFSNTGELFF. In nucleotides, the CDR3 is TGTGCCAGCAGCTTCTCGAACACCGGGGAGCTGTTTTTT.

The chain recombines TRBV18 with TRBJ2-1; TRBD2 might be the D (6 bases). Germline loops: CDR1 KGHSH, CDR2 LQKENI. V shed 6 bases and J shed 7 bases, with 19 bases lying between them. This CDR3 has 15 residues. The CDR3 DNA follows: TGTGCCAGCTCCCCCTTCTCGGGAGAAGGTAATGAGCAGTTCTTC. Translating gives CASSPFSGEGNEQFF.

This clone was recorded only once. The CDR3 region has the DNA TGCAGCGCCTGGGAGAGATGGAACACTGAAGCTTTCTTT. It encodes CSAWERWNTEAFF. The V gene is TRBV29-1, the J gene TRBJ1-1; D ambiguous. The CDR3 length is 13 residues. V was pared by 7 bases and J by 1 base, with 13 bases between. From germline, CDR1 is SQVTM and CDR2 ANQGSEA.

This sequence joins TRBV10-3 and TRBJ1-5, with 11 nucleotides matching TRBD1. The germline gives CDR1 ENHRY, CDR2 SYGVKD. The length of the CDR3 is 15 residues. Unmatched junction bases numbered 2, after V lost 4 bases and J lost 3 bases. In nucleotides, the CDR3 is TGTGCCATCAGTGGGACAGGGGGCACCAATCAGCCCCAGCATTTT. It is translated as CAISGTGGTNQPQHF.

This clone was counted once. The V call is TRBV18, the J call TRBJ2-7; no reliable D call. Trimming removed 3 bases from V and 2 bases from J, with 8 bases in between. Germline V lookup: CDR1 KGHSH, CDR2 LQKENI. The CDR3 runs to 13 residues. CDR3 DNA: TGTGCCAGCTCACCGAGGCTGACCTACGAGCAGTACTTC. This gives the protein CASSPRLTYEQYF.

This clone was recorded once. The chain carries TRBV10-3 and TRBJ2-7; 7 bases map to TRBD2. The CDR3 has 15 amino acids. The ends lost 4 bases at V and 0 bases at J; junction bases unmatched: 6. Germline loops: CDR1 ENHRY, CDR2 SYGVKD. The CDR3 protein is CAISGVAGGSYEQYF. The CDR3 DNA sequence: TGTGCCATCAGTGGGGTAGCGGGCGGCTCCTACGAGCAGTACTTC.

The V and J genes are TRBV9 and TRBJ1-2; no firm D call. This CDR3 is 13 amino acids long. Trimming stripped 0 bases from V and 8 bases from J, with 11 bases between. Germline V gene data show CDR1 as SGDLS and CDR2 as YYNGEE. This CDR3 reads CASSVGTNLGYTF. In nucleotides, the CDR3 is TGTGCCAGCAGCGTAGGAACCAATCTAGGCTACACCTTC.

The CDR3 spells CASSAGGATNEKLFF. In DNA form, the CDR3 reads TGCGCCAGCAGTGCAGGGGGTGCAACTAATGAAAAACTGTTTTTT. The chain has TRBV10-1 and TRBJ1-4, with 7 nucleotides matching TRBD1. Germline V gene data show CDR1 as WNHNN and CDR2 as SYGVQD (reference sequence). This CDR3 region has 15 residues. J lost 0 bases, V lost 4 bases, and 2 bases had no gene match.

This sequence joins TRBV14 and TRBJ2-7, with 8 bases that match TRBD2. Germline CDR1 reads SGHDN; CDR2 reads FVKESK. The CDR3 totals 15 residues. Unmatched junction bases numbered 6, after V lost 0 bases and J lost 5 bases. CDR3 nucleotide sequence: TGTGCCAGCAGCCAAGATGTCGGGAGGGTAAACGAGCAGTACTTC. Translating it yields CASSQDVGRVNEQYF. The variable domain in full, completed from reference TRBV14 and TRBJ2-7, reads EAGVTQFPSHSVIEKGQTVTLRCDPISGHDNLYWYRRVMGKEIKFLLHFVKESKQDESGMPNNRFLAERTGGTYSTLKVQPAELEDSGVYFCASSQDVGRVNEQYFGPGTRLTVT.

This clone appeared once. V and J are TRBV27 and TRBJ1-4; a possible D gene is TRBD1 (5 bases). Germline V gene data show CDR1 as MNHEY and CDR2 as SMNVEV (reference sequence). The V end was cut by 0 bases, the J end by 7 bases, with 27 bases between. This CDR3 has 20 residues. The CDR3 region is CASSLSMYRQGGDIREKLFF. CDR3 coding DNA: TGTGCCAGCAGTTTATCTATGTATCGGCAGGGAGGGGATATTCGTGAAAAACTGTTTTTT. Full variable domain (missing parts from reference TRBV27 and TRBJ1-4): EAQVTQNPRYLITVTGKKLTVTCSQNMNHEYMSWYRQDPGLGLRQIYYSMNVEVTDKGDVPEGYKVSRKEKRNFPLILESPSPNQTSLYFCASSLSMYRQGGDIREKLFFGSGTQLSVL.

The chain uses TRBV28 and TRBJ2-1; 10 bases are a match to TRBD1. From germline, CDR1 is MDHEN and CDR2 SYDVKM. CDR3 length equals 15 residues. J was trimmed by 5 bases and V by 3 bases; bases with no gene match: 4. CDR3 protein: CASSFGGQGNNEQFF. The CDR3 coding sequence is TGTGCCAGCAGTTTTGGGGGACAGGGGAACAATGAGCAGTTCTTC.

This sequence joins TRBV7-3 and TRBJ2-1; 9 positions agree with TRBD2. CDR1 and CDR2 from the germline V gene are SGHTA and FQGTGA. This CDR3 region has 14 residues. V lost 2 bases, J lost 4 bases, and 0 bases stayed unmatched. CDR3 sequence reads: CASSLAGGYNEQFF. CDR3 DNA sequence: TGTGCCAGCAGCTTAGCGGGAGGGTACAATGAGCAGTTCTTC. Based on the CDR3 plus reference TRBV7-3 and TRBJ2-1, the full variable domain is GAGVSQTPSNKVTEKGKYVELRCDPISGHTALYWYRQSLGQGPEFLIYFQGTGAADDSGLPNDRFFAVRPEGSVSTLKIQRTERGDSAVYLCASSLAGGYNEQFFGPGTRLTVL.

The chain joins TRBV2 to TRBJ2-7; maybe TRBD1 (6 bases). This CDR3 spans 12 amino acids. Deletions cut 5 bases from V and 7 bases from J, with 12 bases between. Germline CDR1 SNHLY, CDR2 FYNNEI. The CDR3 is CASSSQGQEQYF. Written as DNA, the CDR3 is TGTGCCAGCAGTTCACAGGGTCAGGAGCAGTACTTC. Variable domain in full (rest from reference TRBV2 and TRBJ2-7): EPEVTQTPSHQVTQMGQEVILRCVPISNHLYFYWYRQILGQKVEFLVSFYNNEISEKSEIFDDQFSVERPDGSNFTLKIRSTKLEDSAMYFCASSSQGQEQYFGPGTRLTVT.